This T cell receptor (beta chain) was found in a study of T-cell memory formation after mild COVID-19. Regarding the study as a whole: CD4/CD8 balance held among clones contracting day 15 to 85, and later expanders leaned CD4+. Contracting clones localized mainly to CM and EM when CD4+ and mainly to EMRA when CD8+. Certain responding clones were present in pre-infection memory, suggesting participation of cross-reactive memory. Proof of SARS-CoV-2 specificity was absent for the second-wave clones that crested on day 37.

As regards this clonotype: Its antigen is not known.

CDR1 is SGHTA, CDR2 FQGTGA, per germline. Deletions cut 5 bases from V and 4 bases from J, with 8 bases between. The CDR3 has 12 amino acids. MiXCR, applied by TCRdb to the 5' RACE reads, yields one record per CDR3 protein. The sample carries 560,000 or so distinct CDR3 sequences, 17% recorded once. Input material: PBMCs or a T cell subset sorted from them (not recorded which). This receptor was identified in an adult woman who had mild COVID-19 (a few samples of this study predate the infection). Cell type and time point are not known. The chain has TRBV7-3 and TRBJ1-1; D remains ambiguous. DNA of the CDR3: TGTGCCAGCAGCCGGGAAGGCACTGAAGCTTTCTTT. Its translation is CASSREGTEAFF. Supplemented by reference TRBV7-3 and TRBJ1-1, the full variable domain reads GAGVSQTPSNKVTEKGKYVELRCDPISGHTALYWYRQSLGQGPEFLIYFQGTGAADDSGLPNDRFFAVRPEGSVSTLKIQRTERGDSAVYLCASSREGTEAFFGQGTRLTVV.